This T cell receptor (beta chain) derives from a study of T cells in narcolepsy. General observations from the study: Blood of same and different patients, but not healthy controls, reportedly held recurring autoreactive clonotypes. Some memory CD4+ repertoires had no autoreactive clone sequences.

In the case of this clone: As yet, its antigen is unknown.

Germline lookup yields CDR1 MNHEY and CDR2 SMNVEV (reference sequence). The CDR3 loop spans 15 amino acids. Deletions cut 2 bases from V and 3 bases from J, with 14 bases between. Clones were read by immunoSEQ multiplex PCR, and TCRdb kept only the in-frame ones, dropping some. The data contain about 30,000 clones, roughly 87% of them seen just once; the ten biggest clones take up roughly 0.7%. This receptor was taken from a human donor in good health. The chain combines TRBV27 with TRBJ2-7, with D unresolved. Sequenced sample: memory (CD45RA-) CD4+ T cells from blood. CDR3 nucleotide sequence: TGTGCCAGCAGTTTAGTGGGTAGCAGAGACTACGAGCAGTACGTC. The encoded protein is CASSLVGSRDYEQYV.